Below, 14 T cell receptor beta chains from the same sample are listed, as sequenced in a study of T cells in localized non-small cell lung cancer (dated by TCRdb to 2019 to 2021). The library came from the immunoSEQ multiplex PCR assay. The immuneACCESS repertoire file appears here via TCRdb, limited to in-frame rearrangements. These files lack a portion of the clones; in checked studies, under half of the deficit traces to unresolved V genes, and the cause of the others is not known. The sample yields under 40,000 clones; over 75% were counted once. Approximately 15% of the sample belongs to the ten largest clones. The source was peripheral blood, collected before any cancer treatment. The receptors originated from a male donor older than 55 with stage III squamous cell lung carcinoma.

CDR3 nucleotide sequence: TGTGCCGTCCCAAAGGGACCACGGAGGCTCGAGCAGTACTTC. Encoded protein: CAVPKGPRRLEQYF. V is TRBV7-9 and J is TRBJ2-7, with D tentatively TRBD1 or TRBD2 (5 bases each). There are 14 residues in the CDR3. V lost 11 bases and J lost 6, with 23 bases in between. The germline V gene has CDR1 SEHNR and CDR2 FQNEAQ (reference sequence).

Only one count was recorded for this clone. This chain connects TRBV5-1 to TRBJ2-1; D may be TRBD2 (6 bases). Germline CDR1 reads SGHRS; CDR2 reads YFSETQ. V lost 4 bases and J lost 8, with 19 bases in between. The CDR3 is 15 amino acids. This CDR3 is CASSRRPRGGDEQFF. The CDR3 nucleotides read TGCGCCAGCAGCAGGCGGCCGAGAGGCGGGGATGAGCAGTTCTTC.

This clone was observed a single time. The chain joins TRBV10-3 to TRBJ1-1; 12 nucleotides agree with TRBD1. Unmatched junction bases numbered 7, after V lost 7 bases and J lost 7 bases. The CDR3 has 14 residues. Germline CDR1 reads ENHRY; CDR2 reads SYGVKD. In DNA, the CDR3 is TGTGCCATCACCTCCGGGACAGGGGGCGATGAAGCTTTCTTT. Translated: CAITSGTGGDEAFF.

This clone was seen a single time. The chain is built from TRBV19 and TRBJ2-2, with D perhaps being TRBD1 or TRBD2 (5 bases each). V was pared by 7 bases and J by 4 bases, with 13 bases between. From germline, CDR1 is LNHDA and CDR2 SQIVND (reference sequence). The CDR3 runs 14 residues. The CDR3 DNA reads TGTGCCAGTACTCGGGACGGTCTCACCGGGGAGCTGTTTTTT. This sequence encodes CASTRDGLTGELFF.

The chain combines TRBV7-2 with TRBJ1-1; D is unresolved. V lost 2 bases, J lost 8 bases, and 12 bases lay in between. Looked up from germline, CDR1 is SGHTA and CDR2 is FQGNSA. CDR3 length: 13 amino acids. CDR3 in amino acids: CASSLNKGREAFF. CDR3 DNA sequence: TGTGCCAGCAGCTTAAATAAAGGCAGGGAAGCTTTCTTT. The variable domain in full, with the rest retrieved from reference TRBV7-2 and TRBJ1-1, is GAGVSQSPSNKVTEKGKDVELRCDPISGHTALYWYRQSLGQGLEFLIYFQGNSAPDKSGLPSDRFSAERTGGSVSTLTIQRTQQEDSAVYLCASSLNKGREAFFGQGTRLTVV.

V usage is TRBV30 and J usage is TRBJ2-7; tentative D call: TRBD2 (6 bases). The CDR3 totals 12 residues. The V gene lost 4 bases and the J gene lost 4 bases, with 11 bases spanning the gap. Germline CDR1 is GTSNPN and CDR2 is SVGIG (reference sequence). CDR3 region: CAWISGRYEQYF. The DNA of the CDR3 is TGTGCCTGGATATCAGGGAGGTACGAGCAGTACTTC.

The chain is built from TRBV10-3 and TRBJ1-5; TRBD1 matches 10 bases. V dropped 8 bases and J dropped 2; count of bases not matched to a gene: 6. Germline values: CDR1 ENHRY, CDR2 SYGVKD. The CDR3 has 15 amino acids. The CDR3, as DNA: TGTGCCATCTGGGACAGGGGTGAAGGCAATCAGCCCCAGCATTTT. Amino acid sequence: CAIWDRGEGNQPQHF.

The chain joins TRBV19 to TRBJ2-7; perhaps TRBD2 as D (5 bases). Germline-derived CDR1 and CDR2 are LNHDA and SQIVND (reference sequence). This CDR3 region has 13 residues. The V gene lost 5 bases and the J gene lost 4 bases, with 12 bases spanning the gap. The CDR3 loop is CASSSGRDYEQYF. As DNA, the CDR3 is TGTGCCAGTAGTTCAGGACGGGATTACGAGCAGTACTTC.

V and J are TRBV6-1 and TRBJ2-7, with TRBD2 as a possible D gene (6 bases). V was clipped by 2 bases and J by 7 bases, with 15 bases between them. The CDR3 has 14 residues. Looked up from germline, CDR1 is MNHNS and CDR2 is SASEGT. In nucleotides, the CDR3 is TGTGCCAGCAGTGAACCGGGACTCTCCTGGGAGCAGTACTTC. Translated: CASSEPGLSWEQYF.

V usage is TRBV7-2 and J usage is TRBJ1-1; D remains ambiguous. V shed 5 bases and J shed 0 bases, with 10 bases lying between them. Germline lookup yields CDR1 SGHTA and CDR2 FQGNSA. The CDR3 is 14 amino acids. The CDR3 DNA follows: TGTGCCAGCAGCGACCTTGGGCTGAACACTGAAGCTTTCTTT. Its protein product is CASSDLGLNTEAFF.

The table lists this clone with a few counts. This chain uses TRBV16 with TRBJ1-5, with D possibly TRBD1 on 5 matching bases. Germline assignment: CDR1 KGHSY and CDR2 FQNENV. The CDR3 length is 14 residues. Trimming stripped 0 bases from V and 5 bases from J, with 8 bases between. The CDR3 DNA sequence: TGTGCCAGCAGCCAATCAGGAGGGGATCAGCCCCAGCATTTT. This translates into CASSQSGGDQPQHF.

The J gene is TRBJ2-5, the V gene TRBV30, with a weak D call TRBD2 (6 bases). The CDR3 loop spans 16 amino acids. Trimming shortened V by 0 bases and J by 2 bases, and 16 bases separated the two germline ends. The V gene's germline CDR1 is GTSNPN and CDR2 SVGIG (reference sequence). For the CDR3, the DNA is TGTGCCTGGAGTGTACGAGTTTGGGCGGGACAAGAGACCCAGTACTTC. It translates to CAWSVRVWAGQETQYF.

As regards this clone: Different DNA sequences within this sample yield the same CDR3. The chain is built from TRBV11-3 and TRBJ2-1; D is ambiguous. The CDR3 consists of 15 residues. The V gene lost 0 bases and the J gene lost 2 bases, with 8 bases spanning the gap. Germline values: CDR1 SGHNT, CDR2 YENEEA. The CDR3 region has the DNA TGTGCCAGCAGCTTAGACCCCGGACCCTACAATGAGCAGTTCTTC. Translated: CASSLDPGPYNEQFF.

The genes are TRBV5-1 and TRBJ2-1, with D possibly being TRBD2 (6 bases). The CDR3 consists of 12 residues. Trimming took 3 bases from V and 9 from J, leaving 10 bases between them. The germline V gene has CDR1 SGHRS and CDR2 YFSETQ. The CDR3 region has the DNA TGCGCCAGCAGCTCGGAGGGGCCTGAGCAGTTCTTC. Amino acids: CASSSEGPEQFF.